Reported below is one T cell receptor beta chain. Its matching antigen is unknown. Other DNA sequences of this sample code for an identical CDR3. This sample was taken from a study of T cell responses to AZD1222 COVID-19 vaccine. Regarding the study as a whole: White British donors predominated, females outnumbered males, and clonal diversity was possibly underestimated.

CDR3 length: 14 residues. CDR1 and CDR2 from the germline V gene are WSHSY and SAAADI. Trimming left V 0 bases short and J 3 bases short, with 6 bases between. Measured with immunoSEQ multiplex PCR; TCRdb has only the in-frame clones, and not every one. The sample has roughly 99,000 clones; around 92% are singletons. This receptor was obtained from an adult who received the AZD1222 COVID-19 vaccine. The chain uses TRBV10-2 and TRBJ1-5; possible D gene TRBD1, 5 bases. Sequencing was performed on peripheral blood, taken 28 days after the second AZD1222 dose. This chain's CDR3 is CASSESGVNQPQHF. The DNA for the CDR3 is TGCGCCAGCAGTGAGTCGGGGGTCAATCAGCCCCAGCATTTT.